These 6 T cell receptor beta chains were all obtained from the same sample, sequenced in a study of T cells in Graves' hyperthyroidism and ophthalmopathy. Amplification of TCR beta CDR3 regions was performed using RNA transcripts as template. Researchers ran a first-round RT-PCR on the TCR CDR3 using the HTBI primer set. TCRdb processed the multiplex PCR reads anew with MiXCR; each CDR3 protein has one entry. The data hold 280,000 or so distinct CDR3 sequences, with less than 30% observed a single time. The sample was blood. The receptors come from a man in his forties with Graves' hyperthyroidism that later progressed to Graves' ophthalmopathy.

CDR3 nucleotides: TGTGCCAGCAGTCGGTCCACGGGGCACGAGCAGTACTTC. Translated, it gives CASSRSTGHEQYF. The V and J genes are TRBV6-1 and TRBJ2-7, with D tentatively TRBD1 or TRBD2 (5 bases each). Germline V gives CDR1 MNHNS, CDR2 SASEGT. V lost 5 bases and J 5 bases, leaving 13 bases between the germline ends. This CDR3 has 13 amino acids.

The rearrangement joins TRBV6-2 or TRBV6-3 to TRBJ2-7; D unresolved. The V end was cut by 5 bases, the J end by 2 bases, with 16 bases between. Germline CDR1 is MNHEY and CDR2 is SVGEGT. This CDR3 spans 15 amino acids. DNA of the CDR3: TGTGCCAGCAGTACCTTGCAAAGGGTGACCTACGAGCAGTACTTC. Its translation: CASSTLQRVTYEQYF.

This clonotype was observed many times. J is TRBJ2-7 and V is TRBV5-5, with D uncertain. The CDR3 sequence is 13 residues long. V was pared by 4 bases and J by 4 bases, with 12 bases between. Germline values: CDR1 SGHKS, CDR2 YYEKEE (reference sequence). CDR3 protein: CASSHPDGYEQYF. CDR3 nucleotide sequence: TGTGCCAGCAGCCACCCGGACGGGTACGAGCAGTACTTC.

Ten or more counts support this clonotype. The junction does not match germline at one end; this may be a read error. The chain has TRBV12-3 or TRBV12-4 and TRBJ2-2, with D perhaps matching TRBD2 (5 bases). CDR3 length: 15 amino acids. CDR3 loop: CASSLGGPRTGKLFF. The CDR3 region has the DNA TGTGCCAGCAGTTTAGGTGGCCCGAGAACCGGGAAGCTGTTTTTT.

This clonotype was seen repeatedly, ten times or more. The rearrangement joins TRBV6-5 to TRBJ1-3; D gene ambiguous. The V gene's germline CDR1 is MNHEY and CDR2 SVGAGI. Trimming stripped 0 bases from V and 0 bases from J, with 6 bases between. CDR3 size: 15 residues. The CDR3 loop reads CASSYSTTSGNTIYF. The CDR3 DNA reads TGTGCCAGCAGTTACTCGACGACCTCTGGAAACACCATATATTTT.

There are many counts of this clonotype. Here the CDR3 DNA reads TGCAGTGCAAAACAGGGATTCTACGAGCAGTACTTC. It translates to CSAKQGFYEQYF. The chain combines TRBV20-1 with TRBJ2-7; maybe TRBD1 (6 bases). This CDR3 region has 12 residues. Germline assignment: CDR1 DFQATT and CDR2 SNEGSKA (reference sequence). Trimming left V 6 bases short and J 3 bases short, with 12 bases between.